Following are 17 T cell receptor beta chains from one sample sequenced in a study of CXCR3-negative and CXCR3-positive naive CD8 T cells. TRB cDNA was prepared as libraries by UMI-labeled 5' RACE. TCRdb re-called the 5' RACE reads; one entry per CDR3 protein, DNA not given. This table lists about 130,000 distinct CDR3 sequences. The sequencing sample was made of naive CXCR3- CD8+ T cells from blood. Subset meaning: CD45RO-CCR7+CD27+CD95- naive CD8+ T cells lacking CXCR3 (TNR3-). The receptors here all came from a human donor in good health. Some clones in this sample may be carry-over from other donors' samples.

The chain combines TRBV5-1 with TRBJ2-1; TCRdb gives TRBD2 as the D gene, but with no DNA this cannot be confirmed. Germline-derived CDR1 and CDR2 are SGHRS and YFSETQ. The CDR3 consists of 17 residues. The CDR3 sequence is CASSLEASGRIYNEQFF.

The chain uses TRBV29-1 and TRBJ2-2; the TCRdb call, TRBD2, lacks DNA for checking. The CDR3 has 11 amino acids. Germline assignment: CDR1 SQVTM and CDR2 ANQGSEA. CDR3 in amino acids: CSVLAAGELFF.

This chain links TRBV27 with TRBJ2-7. CDR1 MNHEY and CDR2 SMNVEV come from the germline V gene (reference sequence). This CDR3 has 13 amino acids. The CDR3 protein is CASSSVVSYEQYF.

This chain uses TRBV2 with TRBJ2-1; TCRdb outputs TRBD1, but without DNA this stays unchecked. Germline loops: CDR1 SNHLY, CDR2 FYNNEI. The CDR3 is 14 amino acids. Here the CDR3 reads CASINNLGGNEQFF.

This CDR3 reads CATSDARTGRTGELFF. The chain carries TRBV24-1 and TRBJ2-2; TCRdb indicates TRBD1, and absent DNA this call remains unverified. Germline V lookup: CDR1 KGHDR, CDR2 SFDVKD. This CDR3 comprises 16 residues.

The rearrangement links TRBV9 to TRBJ1-5. Germline V gene data show CDR1 as SGDLS and CDR2 as YYNGEE. The CDR3 extends over 13 amino acids. CDR3 sequence reads: CASSVEGDQPQHF.

The chain joins TRBV27 to TRBJ2-5; TCRdb indicates TRBD2, and absent DNA this call remains unverified. This CDR3 has 14 amino acids. Germline V lookup: CDR1 MNHEY, CDR2 SMNVEV (reference sequence). CDR3: CATHPGGLQETQYF.

The V call is TRBV29-1, the J call TRBJ2-2. Germline-derived CDR1 and CDR2 are SQVTM and ANQGSEA. The CDR3 runs 12 residues. The CDR3 sequence: CSVDGRTGELFF.

The V and J genes are TRBV6-2 or TRBV6-3 and TRBJ2-3. Germline CDR1 MNHEY, CDR2 SVGEGT. The CDR3 runs 14 residues. The CDR3 sequence is CASSFTSSTDTQYF.

The rearrangement joins TRBV29-1 to TRBJ2-3; the TCRdb D gene call, TRBD1, has no DNA to confirm it. CDR1 and CDR2 (germline): SQVTM, ANQGSEA. This CDR3 comprises 17 residues. The CDR3 protein is CSVVQGGAVWITDTQYF.

This chain joins TRBV19 and TRBJ2-1; without DNA, the TCRdb call of TRBD1 cannot be checked. CDR3 length: 15 residues. Germline values: CDR1 LNHDA, CDR2 SQIVND (reference sequence). The CDR3 spells CASSIVQGSYNEQFF.

The chain's CDR3 is CASSLPEETQYF. The chain couples TRBV13 to TRBJ2-5. Germline CDR1 reads PRHDT; CDR2 reads FYEKMQ (reference sequence). The CDR3 is 12 amino acids.

J is TRBJ2-7 and V is TRBV9. The CDR3 consists of 15 residues. CDR1 SGDLS and CDR2 YYNGEE come from the germline V gene. The CDR3 sequence is CASSVGQGRTDEQYF. Together with reference TRBV9 and TRBJ2-7, the CDR3 gives the full variable domain: DSGVTQTPKHLITATGQRVTLRCSPRSGDLSVYWYQQSLDQGLQFLIQYYNGEERAKGNILERFSAQQFPDLHSELNLSSLELGDSALYFCASSVGQGRTDEQYFGPGTRLTVT.

V is TRBV28 and J is TRBJ1-4; no DNA is available, so the TRBD1 call from TCRdb remains unchecked. The CDR3 has 15 residues. Germline lookup yields CDR1 MDHEN and CDR2 SYDVKM. CDR3 region: CATSRRGPTNEKLFF. Based on the CDR3 plus reference TRBV28 and TRBJ1-4, the full variable domain is DVKVTQSSRYLVKRTGEKVFLECVQDMDHENMFWYRQDPGLGLRLIYFSYDVKMKEKGDIPEGYSVSREKKERFSLILESASTNQTSMYLCATSRRGPTNEKLFFGSGTQLSVL.

V is TRBV5-1 and J is TRBJ2-1; TCRdb gives TRBD1 as the D gene, but with no DNA this cannot be confirmed. Germline V CDR1 and CDR2: SGHRS, YFSETQ. The CDR3 has 16 amino acids. The CDR3 spells CASSFSGTKTRNEQFF.

The V call is TRBV10-2, the J call TRBJ2-7; TCRdb outputs TRBD2, but without DNA this stays unchecked. The CDR3 is made up of 15 amino acids. Germline V CDR1 and CDR2: WSHSY, SAAADI. The CDR3: CASRQGREGKYEQYF.

This rearrangement joins TRBV7-3 to TRBJ2-1; TCRdb selects TRBD1, and the lack of DNA leaves this call unchecked. This CDR3 contains 14 residues. Germline CDR1 and CDR2: SGHTA and FQGTGA. The CDR3 here is CASSLIGGADEQFF.